This note documents a single T cell receptor beta chain sequence. The antigen remains undetermined. CDR1 and CDR2 (germline): SGHTA, FQGNSA. The V and J ends lost 0 bases and 3 bases respectively, with 11 bases between them. The CDR3 has 15 amino acids. This record belongs to a study of cytomegalovirus exposure and HLA in healthy donors. Study results and caveats: In a later analysis, a missense DCLRE1C variant was linked to TCR beta V- and J-gene trimming. Researchers had no immune exposure information except CMV serostatus available. TCR beta chains associated with HLA were, in a later analysis, more clonally expanded than equally common others. The listing of approximately 160 TCR beta chains classed them as cytomegalovirus-associated.

Primers: 60 Vbeta forward and 13 Jbeta reverse. Measured with immunoSEQ multiplex PCR; TCRdb has only the in-frame clones, and not every one. This table holds about 120,000 clones, approximately 70% found once. The sequencing input was PBMCs. The source of this sequence is a man younger than 35 in good health and CMV-seronegative. The chain has TRBV7-2 and TRBJ1-2; TRBD1 might be the D (6 bases). CDR3 residues: CASSLAGTRDYGYTF. In nucleotides, the CDR3 is TGTGCCAGCAGCTTAGCGGGGACACGCGACTATGGCTACACCTTC.